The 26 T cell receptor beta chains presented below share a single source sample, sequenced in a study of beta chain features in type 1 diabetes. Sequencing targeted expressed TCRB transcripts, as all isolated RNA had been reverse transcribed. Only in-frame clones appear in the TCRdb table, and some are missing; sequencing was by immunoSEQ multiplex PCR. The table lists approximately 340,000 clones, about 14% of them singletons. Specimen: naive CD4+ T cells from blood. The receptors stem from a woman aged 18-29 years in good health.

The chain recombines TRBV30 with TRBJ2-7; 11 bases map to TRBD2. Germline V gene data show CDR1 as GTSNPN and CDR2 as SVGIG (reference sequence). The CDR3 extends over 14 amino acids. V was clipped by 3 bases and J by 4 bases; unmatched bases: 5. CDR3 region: CAWSRTSGPYEQYF. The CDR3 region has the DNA TGTGCCTGGAGCCGGACTAGCGGGCCGTACGAGCAGTACTTC.

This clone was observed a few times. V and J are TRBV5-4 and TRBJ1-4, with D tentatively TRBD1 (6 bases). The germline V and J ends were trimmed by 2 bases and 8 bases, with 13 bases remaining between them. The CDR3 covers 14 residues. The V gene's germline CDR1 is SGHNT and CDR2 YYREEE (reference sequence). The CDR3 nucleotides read TGTGCCAGCAGCTTAAGGACAGATTCAGAAAAACTGTTTTTT. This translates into CASSLRTDSEKLFF.

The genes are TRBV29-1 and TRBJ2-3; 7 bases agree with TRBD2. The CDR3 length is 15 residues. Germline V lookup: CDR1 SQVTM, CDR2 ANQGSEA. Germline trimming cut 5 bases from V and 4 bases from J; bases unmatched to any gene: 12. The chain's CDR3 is CSVPRAGRVADTQYF. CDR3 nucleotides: TGCAGCGTTCCGAGGGCAGGGAGGGTCGCAGATACGCAGTATTTT.

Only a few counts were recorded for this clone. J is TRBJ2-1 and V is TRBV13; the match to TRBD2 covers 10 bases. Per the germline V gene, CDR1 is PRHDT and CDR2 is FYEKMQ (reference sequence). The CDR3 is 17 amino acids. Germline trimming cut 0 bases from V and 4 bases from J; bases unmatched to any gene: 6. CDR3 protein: CASSLGSGRSVYNEQFF. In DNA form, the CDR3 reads TGTGCCAGCAGCTTAGGTAGCGGGAGGTCCGTATACAATGAGCAGTTCTTC.

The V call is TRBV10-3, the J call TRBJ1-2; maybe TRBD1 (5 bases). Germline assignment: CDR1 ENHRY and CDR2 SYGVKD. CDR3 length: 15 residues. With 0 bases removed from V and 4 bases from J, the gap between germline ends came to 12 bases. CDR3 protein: CAISESNGGGYGYTF. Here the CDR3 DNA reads TGTGCCATCAGTGAGTCGAACGGGGGTGGCTATGGCTACACCTTC.

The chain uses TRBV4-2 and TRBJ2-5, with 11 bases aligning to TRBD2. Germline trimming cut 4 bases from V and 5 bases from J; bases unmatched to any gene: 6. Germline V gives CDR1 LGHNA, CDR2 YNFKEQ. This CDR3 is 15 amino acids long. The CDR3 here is CASSPQLAGVETQYF. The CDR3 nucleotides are TGTGCCAGCAGCCCTCAACTAGCGGGAGTCGAGACCCAGTACTTC.

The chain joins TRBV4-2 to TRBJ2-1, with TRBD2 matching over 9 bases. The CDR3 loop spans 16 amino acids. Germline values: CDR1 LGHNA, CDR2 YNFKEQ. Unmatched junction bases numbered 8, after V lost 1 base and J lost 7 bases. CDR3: CASSQARSGSLNEQFF. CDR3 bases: TGTGCCAGCAGCCAAGCTCGTAGCGGGAGTCTGAATGAGCAGTTCTTC.

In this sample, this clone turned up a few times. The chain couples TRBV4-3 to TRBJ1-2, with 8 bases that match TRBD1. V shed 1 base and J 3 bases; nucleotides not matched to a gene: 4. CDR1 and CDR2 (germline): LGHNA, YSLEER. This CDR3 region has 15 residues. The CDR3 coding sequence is TGCGCCAGCAGCCAAGGGACAGGGTGGGACTATGGCTACACCTTC. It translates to CASSQGTGWDYGYTF.

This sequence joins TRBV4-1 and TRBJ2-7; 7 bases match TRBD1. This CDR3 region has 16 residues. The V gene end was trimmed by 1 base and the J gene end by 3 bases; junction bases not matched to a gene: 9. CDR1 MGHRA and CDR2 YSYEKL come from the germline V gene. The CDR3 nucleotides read TGCGCCAGCAGCCAAGGGGTGACAGGGAGCTACTACGAGCAGTACTTC. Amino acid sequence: CASSQGVTGSYYEQYF.

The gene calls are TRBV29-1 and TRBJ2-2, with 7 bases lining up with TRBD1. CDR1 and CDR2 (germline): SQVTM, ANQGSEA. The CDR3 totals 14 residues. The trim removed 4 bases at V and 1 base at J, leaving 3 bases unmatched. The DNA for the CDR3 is TGCAGCGTTGCGGGACAGAGGAACACCGGGGAGCTGTTTTTT. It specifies CSVAGQRNTGELFF.

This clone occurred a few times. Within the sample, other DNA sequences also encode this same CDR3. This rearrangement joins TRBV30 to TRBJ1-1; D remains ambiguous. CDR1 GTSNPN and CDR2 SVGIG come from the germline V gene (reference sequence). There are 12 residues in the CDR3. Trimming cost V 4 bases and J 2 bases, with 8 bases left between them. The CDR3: CAWNRRNTEAFF. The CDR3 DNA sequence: TGTGCCTGGAACCGGAGAAACACTGAAGCTTTCTTT.

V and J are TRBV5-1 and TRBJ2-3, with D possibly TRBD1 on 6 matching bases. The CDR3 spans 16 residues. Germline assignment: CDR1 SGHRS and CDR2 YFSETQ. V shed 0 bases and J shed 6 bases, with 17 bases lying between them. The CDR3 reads CASSLESRLTGDTQYF. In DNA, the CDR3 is TGCGCCAGCAGCTTGGAGTCCCGACTGACAGGCGATACGCAGTATTTT.

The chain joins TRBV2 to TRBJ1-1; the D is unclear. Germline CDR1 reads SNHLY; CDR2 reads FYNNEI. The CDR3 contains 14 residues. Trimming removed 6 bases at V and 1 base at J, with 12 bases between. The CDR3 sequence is CASSLLAANTEAFF. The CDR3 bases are TGTGCCAGCAGCCTCCTGGCCGCGAACACTGAAGCTTTCTTT.

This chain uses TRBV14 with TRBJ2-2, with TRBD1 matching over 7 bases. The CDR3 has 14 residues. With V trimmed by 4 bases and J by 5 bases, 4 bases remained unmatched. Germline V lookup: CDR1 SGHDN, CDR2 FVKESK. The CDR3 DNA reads TGTGCCAGCAGCCGACAGGGCGGGACCGGGGAGCTGTTTTTT. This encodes CASSRQGGTGELFF.

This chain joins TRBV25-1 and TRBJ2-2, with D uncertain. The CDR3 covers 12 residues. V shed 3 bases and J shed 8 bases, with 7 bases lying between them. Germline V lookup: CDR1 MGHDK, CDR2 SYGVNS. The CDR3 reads CASSDYPGELFF. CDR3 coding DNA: TGTGCCAGCAGTGACTACCCGGGGGAGCTGTTTTTT.

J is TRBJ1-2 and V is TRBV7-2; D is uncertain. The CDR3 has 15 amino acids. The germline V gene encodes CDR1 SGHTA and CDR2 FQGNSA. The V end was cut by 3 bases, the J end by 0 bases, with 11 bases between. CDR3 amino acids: CASSLGGGANYGYTF. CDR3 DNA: TGTGCCAGCAGCTTGGGAGGAGGAGCTAACTATGGCTACACCTTC. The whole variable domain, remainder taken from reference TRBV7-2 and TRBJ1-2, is GAGVSQSPSNKVTEKGKDVELRCDPISGHTALYWYRQSLGQGLEFLIYFQGNSAPDKSGLPSDRFSAERTGGSVSTLTIQRTQQEDSAVYLCASSLGGGANYGYTFGSGTRLTVV.

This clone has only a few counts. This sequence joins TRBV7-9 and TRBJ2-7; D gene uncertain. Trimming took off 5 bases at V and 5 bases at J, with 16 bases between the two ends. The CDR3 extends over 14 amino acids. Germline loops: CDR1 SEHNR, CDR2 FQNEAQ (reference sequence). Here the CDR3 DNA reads TGTGCCAGCAGCCTAGTGTGGCAGGTAAACGAGCAGTACTTC. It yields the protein CASSLVWQVNEQYF. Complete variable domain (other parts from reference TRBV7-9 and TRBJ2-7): DTGVSQNPRHKITKRGQNVTFRCDPISEHNRLYWYRQTLGQGPEFLTYFQNEAQLEKSRLLSDRFSAERPKGSFSTLEIQRTEQGDSAMYLCASSLVWQVNEQYFGPGTRLTVT.

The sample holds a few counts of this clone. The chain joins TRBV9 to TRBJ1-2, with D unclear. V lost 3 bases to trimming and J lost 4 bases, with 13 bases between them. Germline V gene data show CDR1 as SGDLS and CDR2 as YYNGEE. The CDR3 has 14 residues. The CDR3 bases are TGTGCCAGCAGCGCCTCATTAAACTTCTATGGCTACACCTTC. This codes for CASSASLNFYGYTF.

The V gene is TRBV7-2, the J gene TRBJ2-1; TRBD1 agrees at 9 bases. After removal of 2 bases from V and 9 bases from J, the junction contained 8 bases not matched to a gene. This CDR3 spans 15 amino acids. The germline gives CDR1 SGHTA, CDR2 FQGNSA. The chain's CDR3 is CASSLWSTGGGEQFF. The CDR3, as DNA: TGTGCCAGCAGCTTATGGTCGACAGGGGGTGGTGAGCAGTTCTTC.

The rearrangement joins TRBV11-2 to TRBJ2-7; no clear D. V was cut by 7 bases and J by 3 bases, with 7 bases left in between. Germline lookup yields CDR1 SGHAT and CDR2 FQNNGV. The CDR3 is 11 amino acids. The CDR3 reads CASTDIYEQYF. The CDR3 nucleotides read TGTGCCAGCACCGACATCTACGAGCAGTACTTC.

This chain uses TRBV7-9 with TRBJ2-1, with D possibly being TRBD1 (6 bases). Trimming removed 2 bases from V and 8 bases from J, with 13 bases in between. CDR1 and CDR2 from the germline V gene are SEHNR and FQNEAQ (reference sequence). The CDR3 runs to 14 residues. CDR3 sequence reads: CASSLSRGTYEQFF. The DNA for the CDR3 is TGTGCCAGCAGCTTAAGCAGGGGAACCTATGAGCAGTTCTTC.

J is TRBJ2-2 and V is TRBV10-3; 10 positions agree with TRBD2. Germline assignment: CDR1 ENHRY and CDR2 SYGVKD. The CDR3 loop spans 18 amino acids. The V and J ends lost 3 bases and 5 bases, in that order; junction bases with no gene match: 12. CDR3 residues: CAISDPSLAGVRTGELFF. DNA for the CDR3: TGTGCCATCAGTGATCCCTCGCTAGCGGGAGTTCGGACCGGGGAGCTGTTTTTT.

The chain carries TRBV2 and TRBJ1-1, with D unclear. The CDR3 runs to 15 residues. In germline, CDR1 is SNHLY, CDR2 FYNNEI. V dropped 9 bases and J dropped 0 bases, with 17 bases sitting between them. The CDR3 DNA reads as TGTGCCAGTCGGGAGGAACAGCTGATGAACACTGAAGCTTTCTTT. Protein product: CASREEQLMNTEAFF.

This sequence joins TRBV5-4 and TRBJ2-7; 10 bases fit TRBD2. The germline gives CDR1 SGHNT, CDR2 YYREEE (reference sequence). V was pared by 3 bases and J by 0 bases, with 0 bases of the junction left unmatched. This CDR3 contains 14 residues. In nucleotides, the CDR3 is TGTGCCAGCAGCTGGACTAGCGGCTCCTACGAGCAGTACTTC. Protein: CASSWTSGSYEQYF.

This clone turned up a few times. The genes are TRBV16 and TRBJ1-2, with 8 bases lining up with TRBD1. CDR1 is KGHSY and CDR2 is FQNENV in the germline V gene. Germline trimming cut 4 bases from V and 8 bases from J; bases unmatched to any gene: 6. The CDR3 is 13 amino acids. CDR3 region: CASSRGTGQGYTF. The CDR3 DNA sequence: TGTGCCAGCAGCCGGGGGACAGGTCAAGGCTACACCTTC.

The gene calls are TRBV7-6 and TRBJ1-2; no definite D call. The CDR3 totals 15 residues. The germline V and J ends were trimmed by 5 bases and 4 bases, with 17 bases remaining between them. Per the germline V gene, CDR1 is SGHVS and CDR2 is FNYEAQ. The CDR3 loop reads CASSPPGGGSYGYTF. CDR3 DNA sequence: TGTGCCAGCAGCCCCCCCGGAGGAGGGTCCTATGGCTACACCTTC.